The 2 T cell receptor beta chains below come from one sample, sequenced in a study of neurological immune-mediated disorders (dated by TCRdb to about 2019). The method was 5' RACE. The listed sequencing device is Illumina HiSeq 2500. TCRdb reanalyzed the raw reads on its own, using fastp at Q25 for trimming and MiXCR for clone calling, and kept in-frame beta chains. Here each entry gathers all rows of one CDR3 protein and keeps the most common genes and DNA. The sample contains more than 50,000 distinct CDR3 sequences, approximately 5.2% of them found a single time. The ten most abundant clones make up 2.5% to 3% of the sample. Sequenced material: PBMCs. Receptors were obtained from a woman aged 25 to 39 with multiple sclerosis.

V usage is TRBV5-8 and J usage is TRBJ1-5; the match to TRBD1 covers 7 bases. Germline assignment: CDR1 SGHTS and CDR2 YDEGEE. V lost 4 bases and J lost 1; bases outside the gene matches: 8. The CDR3 extends over 16 amino acids. In nucleotides, the CDR3 is TGTGCCAGCAGCCGAACGACAGGGAAAAGCAATCAGCCCCAGCATTTT. Its translation: CASSRTTGKSNQPQHF.

This clonotype was found a few times. The chain is built from TRBV7-8 and TRBJ2-5, with D uncertain. CDR1 and CDR2 from the germline V gene are SGHVS and FQNEAQ. There are 14 residues in the CDR3. V lost 3 bases and J lost 1, with 9 bases in between. The CDR3 nucleotides are TGTGCCAGCAGCTTGAGTCAGGCCCAAGAGACCCAGTACTTC. Encoded protein: CASSLSQAQETQYF.